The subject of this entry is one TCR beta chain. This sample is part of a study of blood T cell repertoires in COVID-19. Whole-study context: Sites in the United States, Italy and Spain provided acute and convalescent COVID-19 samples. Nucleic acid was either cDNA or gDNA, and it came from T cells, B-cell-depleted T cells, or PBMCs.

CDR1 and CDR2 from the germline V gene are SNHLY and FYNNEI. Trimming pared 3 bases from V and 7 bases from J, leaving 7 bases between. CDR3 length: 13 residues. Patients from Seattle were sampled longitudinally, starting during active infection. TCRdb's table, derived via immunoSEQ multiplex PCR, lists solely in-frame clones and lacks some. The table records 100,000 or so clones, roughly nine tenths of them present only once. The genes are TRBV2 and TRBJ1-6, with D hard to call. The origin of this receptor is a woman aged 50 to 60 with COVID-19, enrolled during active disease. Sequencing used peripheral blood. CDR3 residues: CASSDSLNSPLHF. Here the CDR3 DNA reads TGTGCCAGCAGTGACTCCCTAAATTCACCCCTCCACTTT.